The T cell receptor (beta chain) described here comes from a study of identical twins. TCRdb analysed the 5' RACE reads with MiXCR anew, one entry per CDR3 protein. Of about 480,000 distinct CDR3 sequences in the sample, about 14% were seen once. This clonotype was recorded a few times. The CDR3 is 14 amino acids. The V end was cut by 1 base, the J end by 9 bases, with 13 bases between. These data are also associated with another study on yellow fever vaccine responses in identical twins.

The origin of this receptor is a woman aged 18-30 years in good health. The J gene is TRBJ2-1, the V gene TRBV12-3 or TRBV12-4; tentative D call: TRBD2 (5 bases). Sequenced input: CD4+ T cells sorted from blood. CDR3 DNA sequence: TGTGCCAGCAGTTTAGGAGCGGTCTGGGGTGAGCAGTTCTTC. Amino acids: CASSLGAVWGEQFF.